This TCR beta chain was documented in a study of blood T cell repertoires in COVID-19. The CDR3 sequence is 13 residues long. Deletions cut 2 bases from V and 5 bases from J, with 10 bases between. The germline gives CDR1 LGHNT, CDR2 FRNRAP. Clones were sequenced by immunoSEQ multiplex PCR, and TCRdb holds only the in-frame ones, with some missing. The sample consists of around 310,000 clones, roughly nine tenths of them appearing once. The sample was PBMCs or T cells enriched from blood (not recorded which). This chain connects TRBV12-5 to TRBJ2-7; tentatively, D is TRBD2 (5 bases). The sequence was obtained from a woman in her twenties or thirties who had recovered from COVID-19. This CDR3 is CASGLTRGNEQYF. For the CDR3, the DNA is TGTGCTAGTGGTTTGACCCGGGGTAACGAGCAGTACTTC.